This T cell receptor beta chain was sequenced during a study of graft-versus-host responses after intestinal transplantation (dated by TCRdb to 2020 to 2023). In the study overall: Recipients received multivisceral, liver-intestinal, or isolated intestinal transplants. Anti-thymocyte globulin induction was given to all recipients, followed by maintenance tacrolimus and steroids for two to four years. Graft-versus-host and host-versus-graft alloreactive T cell clones were tracked in the graft, circulation and bone marrow after intestinal transplantation using bulk TCR-beta CDR3 sequencing. Alloreactive clones were identified by sequencing pre-transplant mixed lymphocyte reaction products and comparing them with unstimulated pre-transplant donor and recipient T cells. Of the 20 to 25 intestinal transplant recipients enrolled in the cohort, one of whom was a retransplant, a few patients without pretransplant specimens were excluded. A peak of at least 4% donor T cells among recipient peripheral blood mononuclear cells was the definition used for donor T cell macrochimerism. Samples from a few later patients were sequenced in-house on an Illumina MiSeq with MiXCR processing rather than by the commercial service. What the authors observed across the whole study: In patients with donor T cell macrochimerism, the allografts had high GvH to HvG T cell clonal ratios. The conclusions were limited by the relatively low number and heterogeneity of the intestinal transplant patients. Early after transplant, peak levels of circulating GvH clones were associated with declines in HvG clones. GvH clones were detected in recipient bone marrow, and some appeared earlier in ileal mucosa or blood, consistent with an intestinal mucosal origin.

The sample's time point, from its label and the paper: cells obtained before transplantation from donor or recipient. CD3+CD4+ and CD3+CD8+ populations were FACS-sorted from unstimulated pre-transplant donor and recipient cells taken from spleen or lymph nodes. With respect to this clone: Its antigen has not been determined. No base qualities exist here, and no much larger clone lies one base off it. At the DNA level, this CDR3 is encoded by other sequences in the same sample as well.

Receptors were amplified or captured by the immunoSEQ multiplex PCR assay. For most patients, genomic DNA was isolated using the Qiagen DNeasy Blood and Tissue Kit and was shipped frozen to Adaptive Biotechnologies for TCR sequencing. Adaptive Biotechnologies carried out high-throughput TCR-beta CDR3 sequencing of genomic DNA for most patients. As for the authors' bioinformatics: Adaptive's ImmunoSEQ software was the source of the TCR sequencing data for approximately 18 patients, while a few other patients were processed with MiXCR and VDJtools. To correct CD4 versus CD8 sorting errors, any sequence found in both subsets at a frequency ratio below 5:1 was removed. CDR3 nucleotide sequences shared between donor and recipient were removed because the origin of such sequences could not be assigned. To be classed as alloreactive, a clone needed at least 2-fold expansion over unstimulated cells and a minimum CFSE-low frequency of 0.002% (template counts) or 0.001% (read counts). Clones detected in sequenced pre-transplant spleen, lymph node, or MLR CFSE-low populations of the donor or recipient were defined as mappable. Cumulative frequency of alloreactive clones was calculated as a percentage of all sequences weighted by copy number. Drawn from immuneACCESS, this table holds only the in-frame rearrangements with V and J called that TCRdb kept. Clones are partly lost; checked studies trace under half to an unresolved V gene and leave the rest unexplained. Clone size and the V and J calls come from that table; the DNA yielded D and trimming. The sample table contains 84,000 or so clones; only one count was recorded for roughly 80% of them. In total, the top ten clones hold approximately 0.88% of the sample.

The clonotype originates from a human donor who received an intestinal transplant. Sequences were derived from unstimulated CD4+ T cells sorted from spleen or lymph node cells, sampled before intestinal transplant.

CDR3 loop: CASSFLAGASYNEQFF. The nucleotides are TGTGCCAGCAGCTTCTTAGCGGGAGCTTCCTACAATGAGCAGTTCTTC. The V and J genes are TRBV7-8 and TRBJ2-1, with 9 junctional bases fitting TRBD2. Trimming takes 3 bases off V and 1 base off J; junction bases not matched to a gene: 4. Taken from the germline V gene, the CDR1 and CDR2 loops are SGHVS and FQNEAQ. The CDR3 goes from the cysteine to the phenylalanine over 16 residues. The entry retains the CDR3 DNA only, 48 bases that are in frame from base 1.